This T cell receptor (beta chain) originates from a study of T cell responses to AZD1222 COVID-19 vaccine. Whole-study findings and limits: There were repertoire samples only from the period after the peak T cell response.

Measured with immunoSEQ multiplex PCR; TCRdb has only the in-frame clones, and not every one. The table shows under 70,000 clones, with more than 75% occurring only once. As concerns this clone: The antigen is not known.

The sequences come from peripheral blood, collected 28 days after the second AZD1222 dose. This TCR derives from an adult who received the AZD1222 COVID-19 vaccine.

The CDR3 here is CASSPGYTIYF. CDR3 DNA: TGTGCCAGCAGCCCAGGTTACACCATATATTTT. V and J are TRBV3-1 (or the pseudogene TRBV3-2) and TRBJ1-3; D is unclear. Germline V gives CDR1 LGHDT, CDR2 YNNKEL (reference sequence). Trimming removed 4 bases at V and 8 bases at J, with 6 bases between. CDR3 length: 11 amino acids.